A selection of T cell receptor beta chains follows, all from one sample in a study of PD-L1 blockade in urothelial cancer. TCRdb's copy holds only in-frame clones and misses some; the assay was immunoSEQ multiplex PCR. The sample holds roughly 20,000 clones, 88% seen once. The source material was PBMCs, sampled around atezolizumab (anti-PD-L1) treatment. The receptors were sampled from a man aged 50 or older with urothelial cancer. CDR3s include the opening cysteine and the closing phenylalanine or tryptophan. A D gene is named only where the DNA matches it firmly. The size entry is marked missing in some rows and otherwise reads once, few, many or a size class.

>.|TRBJ2-7|.|TRBV2|13
TGTGCCAGCATGAGATCGGAATCCCTGAGGAAGTACTTC
CASMRSESLRKYF
>TRBD1|TRBJ1-4|.|TRBV29-1|14
TGCAGCATCTGGGTTGGCAGGGGGGCTGTTAGACTGTTTTTT
CSIWVGRGAVRLFF
>.|TRBJ1-5|.|TRBV27|15
TGTGCCAGCAGTTTATCTTACAGGGTCGGTCAGCCCCAGCATTTT
CASSLSYRVGQPQHF
>.|TRBJ1-2|once|TRBV10-3|15
TGTGCCATCAGTGAGAGCGGGCTCCCCCTGGTAGGCTACACCTTC
CAISESGLPLVGYTF
>.|TRBJ2-1|.|TRBV11-2|12
TGTGCCAGCAGCTTAGAGCGGAATGAGCAGTTCTTC
CASSLERNEQFF
>TRBD2|TRBJ2-3|.|TRBV6-4|15
TGTGCCAGCAGTGAGGCGGGAGGACGGGCAGATACGCAGTATTTT
CASSEAGGRADTQYF
>.|TRBJ2-7|once|TRBV28|12
TGTGCCAGCGGACAGCAAGCCTACGAGCAGTACTTC
CASGQQAYEQYF
>.|TRBJ1-6|.|TRBV5-1|16
TGCGCCAGCAGCCAACAGAACCTTGCCTATAATTCACCCCTCCACTTT
CASSQQNLAYNSPLHF
>.|TRBJ1-2|.|TRBV19|12
TGTGCCAGTAGTGATCGGGTCTATGGCTACACCTTC
CASSDRVYGYTF
>TRBD2|TRBJ2-5|.|TRBV5-5|14
TGTGCCAGCAGCTCGACTAGCGGGAGTCAGACCCAGTACTTC
CASSSTSGSQTQYF
>.|TRBJ1-2|.|TRBV25-1|15
TGTGCCAGCAGTGAATGGGAGTTAGCTAACTATGGCTACACCTTC
CASSEWELANYGYTF
>.|TRBJ2-7|.|TRBV12-5|23
TGTGCTAGTGCCTCTCATCCCCCTCGGGATACCAACGACCCCCTATGGTCGGAGTACGAGCAGTACTTC
CASASHPPRDTNDPLWSEYEQYF
>.|TRBJ1-1|.|TRBV12-5|19
TGTGCTAGTGGTTTGGTAATGGGTAGAGAGGTGGTTCGGAACACTGAAGCTTTCTTT
CASGLVMGREVVRNTEAFF
>TRBD1|TRBJ2-7|.|TRBV5-1|15
TGCGCCAGCAGCTTGGCTACAGGGGTCGCCTACGAGCAGTACTTC
CASSLATGVAYEQYF
>.|TRBJ2-1|.|TRBV9|15
TGTGCCAGCAGCGCTGACACGAGCTCCTACAATGAGCAGTTCTTC
CASSADTSSYNEQFF
>TRBD2|TRBJ2-1|few|TRBV4-1|17
TGCGCCAGCAGCCAAGCGACTAGCGGGGGGGCCTGGGCTGAGCAGTTCTTC
CASSQATSGGAWAEQFF
>.|TRBJ2-7|.|TRBV6-5|11
TGTGCCAGCAGACAGGGTTACGAGCAGTACTTC
CASRQGYEQYF
>TRBD1|TRBJ2-7|.|TRBV15|14
TGTGCCACCAGCAGTCGGACAGGGGGTTACGAGCAGTACTTC
CATSSRTGGYEQYF
>.|TRBJ1-1|few|TRBV5-4|15
TGTGCCAGCAGCGGCAACAGGGCGATGAACACTGAAGCTTTCTTT
CASSGNRAMNTEAFF
>.|TRBJ2-7|.|TRBV6-5|16
TGTGCCAGCAGTTACCTGGTTACGGGTAGCGCCTACGAGCAGTACTTC
CASSYLVTGSAYEQYF
>.|TRBJ2-5|.|TRBV4-3|16
TGCGCCAGCAGCCAAGTGATAACAGGGAGGGCGGAGACCCAGTACTTC
CASSQVITGRAETQYF
>.|TRBJ1-4|.|TRBV7-2|13
TGTGCCAGCAGCTCCATGGGGCGGGAAAAACTGTTTTTT
CASSSMGREKLFF
>TRBD1|TRBJ1-2|once|TRBV9|14
TGTGCCAGCAGCGTAACCGGGACAGACTATGGCTACACCTTC
CASSVTGTDYGYTF
>.|TRBJ1-2|.|TRBV7-2|13
TGTGCCAGCAGCTTAAGTGCCTCAGGGGGCTACACCTTC
CASSLSASGGYTF
>.|TRBJ1-1|once|TRBV10-1|12
TGCGCCAGCAGCGAAGCACCCTTTGGAGCTTTCTTT
CASSEAPFGAFF
>.|TRBJ2-1|.|TRBV28|13
TGTGCCAGCAGTTCCCCGCCTACAGGGGAGCAGTTCTTC
CASSSPPTGEQFF
>.|TRBJ1-1|.|TRBV29-1|13
TGCAGCGTTCTGGGCAGCAGTAACACTGAAGCTTTCTTT
CSVLGSSNTEAFF
>TRBD2|TRBJ2-7|.|TRBV15|14
TGTGCCACCAGCAGGGGGGGGACTTTGGGCGAGCAGTACTTC
CATSRGGTLGEQYF
>.|TRBJ2-7|once|TRBV19|12
TGTGCCAGTAGTATTGGGGGGGCCGAGCAGTACTTC
CASSIGGAEQYF
>.|TRBJ1-2|.|TRBV4-1|14
TGCGCCAGCAGCCAAGTCGGGGGAGGAGGTGGCTACACCTTC
CASSQVGGGGGYTF
>.|TRBJ2-2|.|TRBV11-2|16
TGTGCCAGCAGCTTAGTGAACAGGGCGAACACCGGGGAGCTGTTTTTT
CASSLVNRANTGELFF
>TRBD2|TRBJ2-3|.|TRBV7-3|16
TGTGCCAGCAGCTTATGGGGGCGGGGGGGCACAGATACGCAGTATTTT
CASSLWGRGGTDTQYF
>.|TRBJ2-3|.|TRBV7-7|13
TGTGCTAGCAGCTTAGAGAGAGGGGATACGCAGTATTTT
CASSLERGDTQYF
>.|TRBJ2-7|.|TRBV5-4|15
TGTGCCAGCAGCTTGGCTAGGCGGGGCCTCGGGGAGCAGTACTTC
CASSLARRGLGEQYF
>TRBD2|TRBJ2-2|.|TRBV5-1|16
TGCGCCAGCAGCCTTAGCGGGGGGGCGAACACCGGGGAGCTGTTTTTT
CASSLSGGANTGELFF
>TRBD2|TRBJ2-3|.|TRBV19|15
TGTGCCAGTAGTCCCCTAGCGGGTAGCACAGATACGCAGTATTTT
CASSPLAGSTDTQYF
>TRBD2|TRBJ2-1|.|TRBV10-1|17
TGCGCCAGCAGTGCACTAGCGGGAGCTGGGGGTTACAATGAGCAGTTCTTC
CASSALAGAGGYNEQFF
>.|TRBJ2-7|.|TRBV14|13
TGTGCCAGCAGGGAAGTAGGGCGGGTCGAGCAGTACTTC
CASREVGRVEQYF
>.|TRBJ1-2|.|TRBV9|14
TGTGCCAGCAGCCGGGACCGGGGAGGCTATGGCTACACCTTC
CASSRDRGGYGYTF
>.|TRBJ2-7|.|TRBV7-6|12
TGTGCCAGCAGCTTAGACGGGGGCGAGCAGTACTTC
CASSLDGGEQYF
>TRBD2|TRBJ2-2|.|TRBV6-4|15
TGTGCCAGCAGTCGGACTAGCGGATTCACCGGGGAGCTGTTTTTT
CASSRTSGFTGELFF
>TRBD2|TRBJ2-5|.|TRBV11-2|15
TGTGCCAGCGGACTAGCGGGAGCCCAGGCGGAGACCCAGTACTTC
CASGLAGAQAETQYF
>.|TRBJ1-2|.|TRBV25-1|13
TGTGCCAGCAGAGACATTTTTAACTATGGCTACACCTTC
CASRDIFNYGYTF
>.|TRBJ2-7|.|TRBV11-2|13
TGTGCCAGCAGCTTAGGGCAGACCTACGAGCAGTACTTC
CASSLGQTYEQYF
>TRBD2|TRBJ2-7|.|TRBV7-8|15
TGTGCCAGCAGCTTCCTAGCGGGCCAAAGGTACGAGCAGTACTTC
CASSFLAGQRYEQYF
>.|TRBJ1-2|.|TRBV10-3|16
TGTGCCATCAGGACCTTTAAGACGGGGGGCAACTATGGCTACACCTTC
CAIRTFKTGGNYGYTF
>TRBD1|TRBJ2-2|.|TRBV5-1|15
TGCGCCAGCAGCCAGTGGACAGGGGCGACCGGGGAGCTGTTTTTT
CASSQWTGATGELFF
>TRBD1|TRBJ1-5|.|TRBV2|17
TGTGCCAGCAGACCCGGACAGGGGGCGCTTGGCAATCAGCCCCAGCATTTT
CASRPGQGALGNQPQHF
>.|TRBJ1-2|.|TRBV9|15
TGTGCCAGCAGCGCTACCCCCGGGGAGGGGGGAGGCTACACCTTC
CASSATPGEGGGYTF
>.|TRBJ2-7|few|TRBV7-8|15
TGTGCCAGCAGCGGAAAAGCGGGTGACTCCTACGAGCAGTACTTC
CASSGKAGDSYEQYF
>.|TRBJ1-2|.|TRBV7-2|13
TGTGCCAGCAGCCCAGTAGCCCGCTATGGCTACACCTTC
CASSPVARYGYTF
>TRBD2|TRBJ2-5|.|TRBV4-3|17
TGCGCCAGCAGCCAAGATCAATTACGGGGGGTCCAAGAGACCCAGTACTTC
CASSQDQLRGVQETQYF
>.|TRBJ1-2|.|TRBV7-9|14
TGTGCCAGCAGCTTTAGGGGGAAGGTGGAGGGCTACACCTTC
CASSFRGKVEGYTF
>TRBD2|TRBJ2-5|.|TRBV7-8|16
TGTGCCAGCAGCTTATCGGGACTAGCGGGTCTGGAGACCCAGTACTTC
CASSLSGLAGLETQYF